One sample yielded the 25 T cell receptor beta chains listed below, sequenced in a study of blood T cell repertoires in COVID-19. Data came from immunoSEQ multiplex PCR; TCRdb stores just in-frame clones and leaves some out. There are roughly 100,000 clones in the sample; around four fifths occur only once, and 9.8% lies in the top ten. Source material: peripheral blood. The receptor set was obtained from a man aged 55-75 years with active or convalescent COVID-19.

For the CDR3, the DNA is TGCGCCAGCAGCCAAGATCGAACGCGGTACAATCAGCCCCAGCATTTT. Translating gives CASSQDRTRYNQPQHF. This chain uses TRBV4-3 with TRBJ1-5; no definite D call. The CDR3 loop spans 16 amino acids. The V end was cut by 0 bases, the J end by 3 bases, with 12 bases between. Germline V lookup: CDR1 LGHNA, CDR2 YSLEER.

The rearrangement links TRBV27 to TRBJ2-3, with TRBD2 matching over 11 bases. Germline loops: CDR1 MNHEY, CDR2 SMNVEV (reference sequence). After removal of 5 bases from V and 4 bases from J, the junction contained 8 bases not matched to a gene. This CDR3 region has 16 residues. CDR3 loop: CASSTRLAGSPDTQYF. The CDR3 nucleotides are TGTGCCAGCAGTACTAGACTAGCGGGATCGCCAGATACGCAGTATTTT.

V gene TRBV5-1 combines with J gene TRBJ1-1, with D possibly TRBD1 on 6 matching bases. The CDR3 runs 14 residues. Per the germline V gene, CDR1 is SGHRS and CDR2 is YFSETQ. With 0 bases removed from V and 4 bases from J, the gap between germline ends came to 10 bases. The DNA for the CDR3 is TGCGCCAGCAGCTTGGGACAGGCGGGCACTGAAGCTTTCTTT. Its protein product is CASSLGQAGTEAFF.

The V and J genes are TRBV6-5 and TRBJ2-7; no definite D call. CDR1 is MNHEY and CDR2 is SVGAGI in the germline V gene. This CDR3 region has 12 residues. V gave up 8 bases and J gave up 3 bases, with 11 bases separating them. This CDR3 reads CASGSSHYEQYV. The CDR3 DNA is TGTGCCAGCGGCTCCTCGCACTACGAGCAGTACGTC.

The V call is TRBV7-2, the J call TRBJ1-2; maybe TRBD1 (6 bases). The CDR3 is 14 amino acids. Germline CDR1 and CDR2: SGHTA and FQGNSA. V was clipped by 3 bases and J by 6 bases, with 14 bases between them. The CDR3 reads CASSLGTWSDGYTF. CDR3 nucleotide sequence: TGTGCCAGCAGCTTGGGGACATGGTCGGATGGCTACACCTTC. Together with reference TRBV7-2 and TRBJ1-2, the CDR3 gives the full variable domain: GAGVSQSPSNKVTEKGKDVELRCDPISGHTALYWYRQSLGQGLEFLIYFQGNSAPDKSGLPSDRFSAERTGGSVSTLTIQRTQQEDSAVYLCASSLGTWSDGYTFGSGTRLTVV.

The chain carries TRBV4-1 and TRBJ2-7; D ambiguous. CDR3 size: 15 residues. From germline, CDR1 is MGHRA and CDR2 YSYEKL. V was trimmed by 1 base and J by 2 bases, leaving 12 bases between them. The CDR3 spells CASSQGPSRAYEQYV. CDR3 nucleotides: TGCGCCAGCAGCCAAGGGCCCTCTAGAGCCTACGAGCAGTACGTC.

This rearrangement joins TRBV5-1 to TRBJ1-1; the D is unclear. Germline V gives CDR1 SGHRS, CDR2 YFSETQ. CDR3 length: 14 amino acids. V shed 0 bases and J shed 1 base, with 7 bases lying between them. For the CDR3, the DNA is TGCGCCAGCAGCTTGGACATCTCGAACACTGAAGCTTTCTTT. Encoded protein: CASSLDISNTEAFF.

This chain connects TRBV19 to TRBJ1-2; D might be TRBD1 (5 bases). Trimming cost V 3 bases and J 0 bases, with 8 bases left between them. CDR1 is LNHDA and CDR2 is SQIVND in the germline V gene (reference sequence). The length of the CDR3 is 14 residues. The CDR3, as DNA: TGTGCCAGTAGTATCTCGACAGCTAACTATGGCTACACCTTC. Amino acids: CASSISTANYGYTF.

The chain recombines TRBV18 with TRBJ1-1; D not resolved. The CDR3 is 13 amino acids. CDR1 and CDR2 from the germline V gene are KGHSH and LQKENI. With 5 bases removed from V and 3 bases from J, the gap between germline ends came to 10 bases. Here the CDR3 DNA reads TGTGCCAGCTCAAAGGCGGGCTACACTGAAGCTTTCTTT. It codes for CASSKAGYTEAFF.

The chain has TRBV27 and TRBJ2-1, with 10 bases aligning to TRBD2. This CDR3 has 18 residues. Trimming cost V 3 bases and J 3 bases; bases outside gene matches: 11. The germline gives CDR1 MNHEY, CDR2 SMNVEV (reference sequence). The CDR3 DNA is TGTGCCAGCAGTTTTAGAGCGGGAGGGCGGGGTGGCTACAATGAGCAGTTCTTC. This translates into CASSFRAGGRGGYNEQFF.

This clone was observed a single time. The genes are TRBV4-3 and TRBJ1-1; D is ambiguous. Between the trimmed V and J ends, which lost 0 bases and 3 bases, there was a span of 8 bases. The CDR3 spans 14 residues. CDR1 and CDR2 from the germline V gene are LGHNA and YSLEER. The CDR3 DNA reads TGCGCCAGCAGCCAAGATCTGGGAGACACTGAAGCTTTCTTT. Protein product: CASSQDLGDTEAFF.

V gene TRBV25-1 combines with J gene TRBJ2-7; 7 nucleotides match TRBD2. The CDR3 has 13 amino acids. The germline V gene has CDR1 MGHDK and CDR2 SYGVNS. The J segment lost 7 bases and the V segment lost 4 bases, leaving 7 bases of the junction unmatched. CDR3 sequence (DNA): TGTGCCAGCAGTGTTGCGGGAGCCGCTGAGCAGTACGTC. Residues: CASSVAGAAEQYV.

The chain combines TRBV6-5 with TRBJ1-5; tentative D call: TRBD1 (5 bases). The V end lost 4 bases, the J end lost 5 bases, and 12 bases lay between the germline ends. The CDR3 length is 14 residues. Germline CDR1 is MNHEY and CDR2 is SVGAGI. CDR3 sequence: CASSLRGGYQPQHF. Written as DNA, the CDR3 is TGTGCCAGCAGTTTAAGGGGTGGGTATCAGCCCCAGCATTTT.

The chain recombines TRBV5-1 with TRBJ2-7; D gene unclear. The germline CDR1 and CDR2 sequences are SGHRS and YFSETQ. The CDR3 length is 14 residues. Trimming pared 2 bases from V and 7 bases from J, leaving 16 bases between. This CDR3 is CASSFATPEEEQYF. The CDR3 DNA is TGCGCCAGCAGCTTCGCGACCCCCGAGGAGGAGCAGTACTTC.

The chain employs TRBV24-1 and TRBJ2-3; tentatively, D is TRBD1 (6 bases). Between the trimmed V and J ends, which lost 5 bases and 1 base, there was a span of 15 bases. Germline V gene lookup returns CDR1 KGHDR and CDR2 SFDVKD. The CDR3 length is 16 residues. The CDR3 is CATSGFRDTRTDTQYF. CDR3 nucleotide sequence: TGTGCCACCAGTGGTTTCCGGGACACTCGCACAGATACGCAGTATTTT.

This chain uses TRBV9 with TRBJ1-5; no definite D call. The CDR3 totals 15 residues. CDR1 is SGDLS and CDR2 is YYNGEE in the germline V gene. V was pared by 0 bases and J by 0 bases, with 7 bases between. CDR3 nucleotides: TGTGCCAGCAGCGTAGGACAAAATAGCAATCAGCCCCAGCATTTT. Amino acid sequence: CASSVGQNSNQPQHF.

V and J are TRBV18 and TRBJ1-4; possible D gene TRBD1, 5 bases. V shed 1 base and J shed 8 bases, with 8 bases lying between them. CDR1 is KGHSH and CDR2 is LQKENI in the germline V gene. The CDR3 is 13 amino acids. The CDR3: CASSPQDSEKLFF. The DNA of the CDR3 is TGTGCCAGCTCACCACAAGACAGCGAAAAACTGTTTTTT.

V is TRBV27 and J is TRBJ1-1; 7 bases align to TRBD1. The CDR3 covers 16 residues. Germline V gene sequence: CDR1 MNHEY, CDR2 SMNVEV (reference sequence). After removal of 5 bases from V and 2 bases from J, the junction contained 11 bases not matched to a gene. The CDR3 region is CASSDSPGQPNTEAFF. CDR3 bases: TGTGCCAGCAGTGATTCACCGGGACAGCCCAACACTGAAGCTTTCTTT.

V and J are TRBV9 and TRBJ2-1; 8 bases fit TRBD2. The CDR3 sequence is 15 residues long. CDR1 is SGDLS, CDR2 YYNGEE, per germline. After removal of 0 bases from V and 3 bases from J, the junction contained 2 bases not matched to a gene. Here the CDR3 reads CASSVAGGRYNEQFF. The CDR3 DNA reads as TGTGCCAGCAGCGTAGCGGGAGGGCGCTACAATGAGCAGTTCTTC.

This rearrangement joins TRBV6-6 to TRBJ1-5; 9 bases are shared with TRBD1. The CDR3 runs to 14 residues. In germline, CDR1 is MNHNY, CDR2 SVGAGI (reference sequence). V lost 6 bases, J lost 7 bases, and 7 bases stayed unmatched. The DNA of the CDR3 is TGTGCCAGCAGCCCCGGGACAGGGATACAGCCCCAGCATTTT. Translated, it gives CASSPGTGIQPQHF.

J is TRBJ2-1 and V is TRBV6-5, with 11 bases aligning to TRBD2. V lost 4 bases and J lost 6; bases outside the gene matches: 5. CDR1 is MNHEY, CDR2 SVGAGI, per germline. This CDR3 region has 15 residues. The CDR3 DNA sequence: TGTGCCAGCAGTTCCGCTAGCGGGAGGCGCAATGAGCAGTTCTTC. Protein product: CASSSASGRRNEQFF.

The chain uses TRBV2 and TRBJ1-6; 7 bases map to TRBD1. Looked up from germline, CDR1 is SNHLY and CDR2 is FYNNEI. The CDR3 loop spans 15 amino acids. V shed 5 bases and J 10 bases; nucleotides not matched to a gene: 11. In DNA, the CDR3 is TGTGCCAGCAGTTCGGGACAGTTCCCTGGGTCACCCCTCCACTTT. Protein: CASSSGQFPGSPLHF.

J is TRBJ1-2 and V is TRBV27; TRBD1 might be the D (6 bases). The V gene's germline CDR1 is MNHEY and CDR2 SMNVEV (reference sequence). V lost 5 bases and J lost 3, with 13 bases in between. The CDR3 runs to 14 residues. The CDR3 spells CASSSTRGYYGYTF. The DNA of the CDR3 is TGTGCCAGCAGTAGCACCAGGGGATACTATGGCTACACCTTC.

This CDR3 reads CASSPSRGSGNTIYF. The DNA of the CDR3 is TGTGCCAGCTCACCGTCGCGTGGCTCTGGAAACACCATATATTTT. The chain couples TRBV18 to TRBJ1-3, with D hard to call. There are 15 residues in the CDR3. The V gene's germline CDR1 is KGHSH and CDR2 LQKENI. Trimming removed 3 bases at V and 0 bases at J, with 9 bases between.

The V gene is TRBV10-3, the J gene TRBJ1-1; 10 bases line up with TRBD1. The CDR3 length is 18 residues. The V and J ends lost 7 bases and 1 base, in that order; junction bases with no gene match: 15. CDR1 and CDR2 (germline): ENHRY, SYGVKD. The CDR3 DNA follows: TGTGCCATCATTTTCCCACCGGGACAGGGGTCTCCGAACACTGAAGCTTTCTTT. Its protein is CAIIFPPGQGSPNTEAFF.